The 32 T cell receptor beta chains listed next were all sequenced from one sample in a study of cytomegalovirus exposure and HLA in healthy donors. PCR was performed using 60 Vbeta and 13 Jbeta primers. Some clones are missing from TCRdb's copy, which holds only in-frame ones; the method was immunoSEQ multiplex PCR. Of roughly 100,000 clones detected, around a tenth appear once; the ten largest clones hold more than 5%. The sequencing input was PBMCs. The receptor source for this set is a man aged 35 to 55 in good health and CMV-seropositive.

The sample holds many counts of this clone. The chain is built from TRBV30 and TRBJ2-7, with TRBD2 identical over 7 bases. Trimming at V came to 3 bases and at J to 3 bases, leaving 2 bases not matched to a gene. This CDR3 has 12 amino acids. Germline CDR1 reads GTSNPN; CDR2 reads SVGIG (reference sequence). Here the CDR3 DNA reads TGTGCCTGGAGCTGGGGGGGCTACGAGCAGTACTTC. Translating it yields CAWSWGGYEQYF.

This chain connects TRBV27 to TRBJ2-2, with a possible D match to TRBD2 (5 bases). Per germline, CDR1 MNHEY and CDR2 SMNVEV (reference sequence). Trimming pared 1 base from V and 0 bases from J, leaving 6 bases between. The CDR3 has 15 amino acids. The CDR3: CASSLFSANTGELFF. The CDR3 DNA reads TGTGCCAGCAGTTTATTTAGCGCGAACACCGGGGAGCTGTTTTTT.

The V and J genes are TRBV7-9 and TRBJ2-1, with TRBD2 identical over 8 bases. V gave up 1 base and J gave up 2 bases; unmatched junction bases: 4. Per germline, CDR1 SEHNR and CDR2 FQNEAQ (reference sequence). The CDR3 runs to 16 residues. For the CDR3, the DNA is TGTGCCAGCAGCTTAGTTAGCGGGAACGCCTACAATGAGCAGTTCTTC. It codes for CASSLVSGNAYNEQFF. Together with reference TRBV7-9 and TRBJ2-1, the CDR3 gives the full variable domain: DTGVSQNPRHKITKRGQNVTFRCDPISEHNRLYWYRQTLGQGPEFLTYFQNEAQLEKSRLLSDRFSAERPKGSFSTLEIQRTEQGDSAMYLCASSLVSGNAYNEQFFGPGTRLTVL.

This clone was detected only a few times. The V and J genes are TRBV6-1 and TRBJ2-5; 10 nucleotides match TRBD1. Germline CDR1 is MNHNS and CDR2 is SASEGT. Unmatched junction bases numbered 5, after V lost 5 bases and J lost 2 bases. This CDR3 is 15 amino acids long. This chain's CDR3 is CASSTGQGFQETQYF. The CDR3 DNA is TGTGCCAGCAGTACGGGACAGGGGTTTCAAGAGACCCAGTACTTC.

The rearrangement joins TRBV27 to TRBJ2-3; TRBD2 matches 7 bases. Germline lookup yields CDR1 MNHEY and CDR2 SMNVEV (reference sequence). Losses at the gene ends were 4 bases for V and 4 bases for J; bases not matched to a gene: 8. The CDR3 runs 15 residues. Here the CDR3 reads CASSSSGEISDTQYF. As DNA, the CDR3 is TGTGCCAGCAGTTCAAGCGGGGAGATATCAGATACGCAGTATTTT.

This sequence joins TRBV2 and TRBJ1-2; possibly TRBD1 for D (5 bases). This CDR3 comprises 13 residues. Trimming cost V 5 bases and J 8 bases, with 15 bases left between them. Germline V gene data show CDR1 as SNHLY and CDR2 as FYNNEI. The CDR3: CASSLGRAGGYTF. The CDR3 nucleotides are TGTGCCAGCAGTTTGGGGCGCGCCGGAGGCTACACCTTC.

The J gene is TRBJ1-2, the V gene TRBV19; 7 nucleotides agree with TRBD1. There are 13 residues in the CDR3. From germline, CDR1 is LNHDA and CDR2 SQIVND (reference sequence). V was clipped by 6 bases and J by 5 bases; unmatched bases: 6. The CDR3 DNA reads as TGTGCCAGTAGGAACCGGGACAGTTATGGCTACACCTTC. Translated: CASRNRDSYGYTF.

In this sample, this clone turned up a few times. The rearrangement links TRBV27 to TRBJ1-1, with 7 bases matching TRBD1. With V trimmed by 5 bases and J by 1 base, 4 bases remained unmatched. CDR3 size: 14 residues. Germline loops: CDR1 MNHEY, CDR2 SMNVEV (reference sequence). CDR3 in DNA: TGTGCCAGCAGTAAAACAGGGGAGAACACTGAAGCTTTCTTT. Protein: CASSKTGENTEAFF.

This clone has a handful of counts. The chain links TRBV4-1 to TRBJ2-4; D call uncertain. Germline assignment: CDR1 MGHRA and CDR2 YSYEKL. Trimming shortened V by 4 bases and J by 7 bases, and 23 bases separated the two germline ends. The CDR3 is 17 amino acids. The CDR3 spells CASSPTQQTTRNNIQYF. CDR3 bases: TGCGCCAGCAGCCCCACCCAACAGACCACAAGAAATAACATTCAGTACTTC.

The rearrangement joins TRBV19 to TRBJ2-7, with a possible D match to TRBD1 (5 bases). This CDR3 is built from 12 residues. V lost 5 bases and J lost 5, with 10 bases in between. Looked up from germline, CDR1 is LNHDA and CDR2 is SQIVND (reference sequence). CDR3 coding DNA: TGTGCCAGTAGTGTCAACAGGAACGAGCAGTACTTC. Translated: CASSVNRNEQYF.

The rearrangement uses TRBV7-2 and TRBJ2-7; no definite D call. Germline-derived CDR1 and CDR2 are SGHTA and FQGNSA. The CDR3 runs to 13 residues. V was trimmed by 4 bases and J by 3 bases, leaving 10 bases between them. In nucleotides, the CDR3 is TGTGCCAGCAGCTCACCGACACTCTACGAGCAGTACTTC. Translating gives CASSSPTLYEQYF.

This clone was counted a few times. The V call is TRBV19, the J call TRBJ1-3; D uncertain. Germline assignment: CDR1 LNHDA and CDR2 SQIVND (reference sequence). Trimming cost V 6 bases and J 1 base, with 13 bases left between them. The CDR3 runs to 15 residues. The CDR3 here is CASRDRGNSGNTIYF. In nucleotides, the CDR3 is TGTGCCAGTAGAGATAGAGGGAATTCTGGAAACACCATATATTTT.

This clone occurred a few times. J is TRBJ2-7 and V is TRBV2; 9 nucleotides match TRBD2. Germline V gene lookup returns CDR1 SNHLY and CDR2 FYNNEI. The length of the CDR3 is 14 residues. V lost 10 bases, J lost 7 bases, and 14 bases stayed unmatched. The CDR3 DNA reads TGTGCCACCTCACGGACTAGCGCGAGGGGTGAGCAGTACTTC. This translates into CATSRTSARGEQYF.

CDR3 region: CASSESGFDTQYF. The CDR3 DNA is TGTGCCAGCAGTGAATCGGGGTTTGATACGCAGTATTTT. The rearrangement joins TRBV2 to TRBJ2-3; D is possibly TRBD2 (5 bases). CDR3 size: 13 residues. Looked up from germline, CDR1 is SNHLY and CDR2 is FYNNEI. Trimming removed 2 bases from V and 6 bases from J, with 9 bases in between.

In its sample, this clone was seen a few times. The chain employs TRBV7-9 and TRBJ2-3; weak D call: TRBD1 (5 bases). Germline V gene sequence: CDR1 SEHNR, CDR2 FQNEAQ (reference sequence). The CDR3 has 15 amino acids. V gave up 0 bases and J gave up 5 bases, with 12 bases separating them. The CDR3 region has the DNA TGTGCCAGCAGCTTAGCAACAGGCCTGGAAGATACGCAGTATTTT. This sequence encodes CASSLATGLEDTQYF.

V and J are TRBV10-2 and TRBJ2-5; 8 bases agree with TRBD1. J was trimmed by 5 bases and V by 5 bases; bases with no gene match: 10. The length of the CDR3 is 15 residues. CDR1 and CDR2 from the germline V gene are WSHSY and SAAADI. This chain's CDR3 is CASSQLGQDAETQYF. As DNA, the CDR3 is TGCGCCAGCAGTCAATTGGGACAGGACGCCGAGACCCAGTACTTC.

The V call is TRBV11-2, the J call TRBJ2-7; TRBD2 agrees at 8 bases. The trim removed 2 bases at V and 6 bases at J, leaving 9 bases unmatched. The CDR3 spans 15 residues. Germline values: CDR1 SGHAT, CDR2 FQNNGV. CDR3 residues: CASSLRVGRAIEQYF. DNA for the CDR3: TGTGCCAGCAGCTTACGGGTCGGGAGGGCCATCGAGCAGTACTTC.

V gene TRBV10-2 combines with J gene TRBJ2-5; no definite D call. The CDR3 has 17 residues. CDR1 is WSHSY and CDR2 is SAAADI in the germline V gene. Trimming left V 5 bases short and J 5 bases short, with 24 bases between. The CDR3 coding sequence is TGCGCCAGCAGTCACCCCTCCCCTTTAGAGACGAGGGAGACCCAGTACTTC. Translated, it gives CASSHPSPLETRETQYF.

This clone came up a few times. This chain joins TRBV15 and TRBJ1-5, with D possibly being TRBD1 (5 bases). Trimming left V 0 bases short and J 4 bases short, with 16 bases between. Germline CDR1 LNHNV, CDR2 YYDKDF (reference sequence). This CDR3 spans 17 amino acids. The CDR3 nucleotides read TGTGCCACCAGCAGAGATCCCCAGGGTACTCGGAATCAGCCCCAGCATTTT. This translates into CATSRDPQGTRNQPQHF.

This clone was seen a handful of times. The chain carries TRBV7-9 and TRBJ1-1, with a tentative D call TRBD1 (5 bases). V was clipped by 4 bases and J by 7 bases, with 10 bases between them. CDR1 SEHNR and CDR2 FQNEAQ come from the germline V gene (reference sequence). The CDR3 spans 12 residues. CDR3 DNA: TGTGCCAGCAGCTCACTCAGGGTTGAAGCTTTCTTT. This codes for CASSSLRVEAFF.

The sample holds a few counts of this clone. The V call is TRBV7-3, the J call TRBJ2-5; 7 nucleotides line up with TRBD1. Germline trimming cut 4 bases from V and 5 bases from J; bases unmatched to any gene: 7. The CDR3 is 14 amino acids. From germline, CDR1 is SGHTA and CDR2 FQGTGA. CDR3 amino acids: CASSSPGTDETQYF. For the CDR3, the DNA is TGTGCCAGCAGCTCCCCCGGGACAGACGAGACCCAGTACTTC.

This chain connects TRBV9 to TRBJ1-2, with 10 bases lining up with TRBD1. Trimming took 3 bases from V and 8 from J; bases not matched to a gene: 7. This CDR3 has 14 residues. Germline-derived CDR1 and CDR2 are SGDLS and YYNGEE. The CDR3 here is CASSALTGGGGYTF. Written as DNA, the CDR3 is TGTGCCAGCAGCGCGCTGACAGGGGGCGGGGGCTACACCTTC.

This clone was found a few times. The V call is TRBV29-1, the J call TRBJ2-7; 9 bases align to TRBD1. CDR1 is SQVTM and CDR2 is ANQGSEA in the germline V gene. V gave up 7 bases and J gave up 0 bases; unmatched junction bases: 4. The CDR3 is 13 amino acids. The CDR3 region is CSGGQGNSYEQYF. The CDR3 DNA follows: TGCAGCGGGGGACAGGGAAACTCCTACGAGCAGTACTTC.

This clone showed up just a few times. The chain employs TRBV6-5 and TRBJ2-7; possible D gene TRBD1, 5 bases. CDR3 length: 16 amino acids. Germline V lookup: CDR1 MNHEY, CDR2 SVGAGI. With 0 bases removed from V and 7 bases from J, the gap between germline ends came to 19 bases. The CDR3 coding sequence is TGTGCCAGCAGTTACTCGTCCGGACACGGCCTACGAGAGCAGTACTTC. Its translation: CASSYSSGHGLREQYF.

This clone was seen only a few times. A junction boundary mismatches the germline segment, possibly from a read error. The rearrangement uses TRBV7-7 and TRBJ2-7, with 10 bases identical to TRBD1. From germline, CDR1 is SSHAT and CDR2 FNYEAQ (reference sequence). The CDR3 sequence is 14 residues long. The CDR3 loop reads CASSLDRGHNEQYF. In nucleotides, the CDR3 is TGTGCTAGCAGCTTAGACAGGGGGCATAACGAGCAGTACTTC.

As DNA, the CDR3 is TGCGCCAGCAGGGTTACTAGCGGCCCGAACACCGGGGAGCTGTTTTTT. Translation gives CASRVTSGPNTGELFF. This sequence joins TRBV5-1 and TRBJ2-2, with 8 bases identical to TRBD2. Germline CDR1 and CDR2: SGHRS and YFSETQ. This CDR3 is built from 16 residues. V shed 5 bases and J 0 bases; nucleotides not matched to a gene: 6.

This chain joins TRBV5-4 and TRBJ2-5; 10 bases line up with TRBD2. The CDR3 sequence is 17 residues long. The V and J ends lost 0 bases and 5 bases, in that order; junction bases with no gene match: 10. Germline CDR1 reads SGHNT; CDR2 reads YYREEE (reference sequence). The CDR3 DNA reads TGTGCCAGCAGCTTGGTTGCTAGCGGGAGTAAAACTGAGACCCAGTACTTC. Its translation: CASSLVASGSKTETQYF.

The chain carries TRBV4-3 and TRBJ1-2; possibly TRBD1 for D (6 bases). Per the germline V gene, CDR1 is LGHNA and CDR2 is YSLEER. The CDR3 loop spans 15 amino acids. Trimming cost V 2 bases and J 5 bases, with 15 bases left between them. The chain's CDR3 is CASSQYQGLWYGYTF. The DNA for the CDR3 is TGCGCCAGCAGCCAATATCAGGGGTTATGGTATGGCTACACCTTC.

This clone was seen only a few times. The chain links TRBV29-1 to TRBJ1-2; 9 nucleotides line up with TRBD1. The CDR3 extends over 15 amino acids. J lost 0 bases, V lost 1 base, and 3 bases had no gene match. Germline CDR1 SQVTM, CDR2 ANQGSEA. CDR3 bases: TGCAGCGTTGAAGGTGGGACAGGGACTAACTATGGCTACACCTTC. Its translation: CSVEGGTGTNYGYTF.

This clone has just a few counts. The V and J genes are TRBV7-2 and TRBJ2-1; 9 positions agree with TRBD2. Trimming cost V 8 bases and J 5 bases; bases outside gene matches: 10. The CDR3 sequence is 15 residues long. Germline V gene data show CDR1 as SGHTA and CDR2 as FQGNSA. CDR3 amino acids: CASLFRLAVNNEQFF. The CDR3 DNA sequence: TGTGCCAGCCTTTTCCGACTAGCGGTTAACAATGAGCAGTTCTTC.

This clone was counted only a few times. The rearrangement uses TRBV9 and TRBJ1-4; D may be TRBD1 (6 bases). Germline values: CDR1 SGDLS, CDR2 YYNGEE. The CDR3 spans 14 residues. The germline V and J ends were trimmed by 4 bases and 8 bases, with 15 bases remaining between them. DNA for the CDR3: TGTGCCAGCAGCTTTAAAGGGCAGGGGGAAAAACTGTTTTTT. Its protein is CASSFKGQGEKLFF.

The genes are TRBV19 and TRBJ2-7; 9 bases fit TRBD1. The CDR3 is 15 residues long. Trimming removed 2 bases from V and 1 base from J; junction bases left unmatched: 3. Germline lookup yields CDR1 LNHDA and CDR2 SQIVND (reference sequence). This CDR3 is CASSIFGTGSYEQYF. As DNA, the CDR3 is TGTGCCAGTAGTATATTTGGGACAGGGTCCTACGAGCAGTACTTC.